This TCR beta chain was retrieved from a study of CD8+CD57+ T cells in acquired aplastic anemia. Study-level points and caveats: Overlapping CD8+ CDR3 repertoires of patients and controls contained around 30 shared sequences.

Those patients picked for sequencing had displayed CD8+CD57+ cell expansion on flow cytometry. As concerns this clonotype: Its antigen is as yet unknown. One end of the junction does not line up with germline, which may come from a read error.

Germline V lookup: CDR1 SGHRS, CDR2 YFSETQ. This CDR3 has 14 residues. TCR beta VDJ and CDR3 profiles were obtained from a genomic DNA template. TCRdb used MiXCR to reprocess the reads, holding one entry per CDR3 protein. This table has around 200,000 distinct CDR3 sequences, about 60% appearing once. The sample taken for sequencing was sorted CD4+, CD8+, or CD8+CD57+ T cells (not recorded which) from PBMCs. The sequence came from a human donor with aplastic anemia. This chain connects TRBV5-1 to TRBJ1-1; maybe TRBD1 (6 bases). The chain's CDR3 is CASSLGGLKGEAFF. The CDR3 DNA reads TGTGCCAGCAGCTTGGGGGGGCTTAAGGGTGAAGCTTTCTTT.